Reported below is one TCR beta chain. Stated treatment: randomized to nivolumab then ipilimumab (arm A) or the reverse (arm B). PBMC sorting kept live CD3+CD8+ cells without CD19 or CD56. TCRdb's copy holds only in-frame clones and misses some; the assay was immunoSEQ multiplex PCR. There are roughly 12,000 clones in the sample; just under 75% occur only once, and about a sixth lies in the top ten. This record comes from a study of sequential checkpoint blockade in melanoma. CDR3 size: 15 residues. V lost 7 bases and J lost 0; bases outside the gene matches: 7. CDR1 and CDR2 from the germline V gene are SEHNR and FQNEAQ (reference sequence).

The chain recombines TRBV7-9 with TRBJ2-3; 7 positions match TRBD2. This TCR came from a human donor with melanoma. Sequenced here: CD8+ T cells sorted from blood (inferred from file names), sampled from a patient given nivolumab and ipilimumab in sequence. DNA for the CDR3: TGTGCCAGCACCCCGGGGGGAATCAGCACAGATACGCAGTATTTT. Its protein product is CASTPGGISTDTQYF.